Listed below are T cell receptor beta chains from one sample, sequenced in a study of T cells expressing NK-cell markers. TCRdb re-analyzed the 5' RACE reads; it lists each CDR3 protein once, without DNA. This repertoire includes almost 450,000 distinct CDR3 sequences. The sample comprised blood T cells: a sorted CD56 or NKG2C T cell subset, CD4+ or CD8+ T cells, or bulk PBMC T cells (not recorded which). These receptors were taken from a woman between 18 and 75 years old in good health. The CDR3 runs from the conserved cysteine through the conserved F or W. Each record gives: V gene, CDR3 length, J gene, CDR3 protein.

TRBV7-2	17	TRBJ2-5	CASSPRTSGWYQETQYF
TRBV27	15	TRBJ2-5	CASSSRLGTQETQYF
TRBV4-3	13	TRBJ1-6	CASSQGNNSPLHF
TRBV7-8	15	TRBJ2-1	CASSAGLAFFYEQFF
TRBV24-1	16	TRBJ2-3	CATSDLRGASTDTQYF
TRBV6-2/TRBV6-3	13	TRBJ2-7	CASMLPGFYEQYF
TRBV30	15	TRBJ2-3	CAWSSLAGGGDTQYF
TRBV5-6	15	TRBJ2-2	CASSLVGRPTGELFF
TRBV6-1	14	TRBJ2-7	CASRSRAFPYEQYF
TRBV5-1	15	TRBJ2-1	CASSLQSGPRDEQFF
TRBV6-2/TRBV6-3	15	TRBJ2-7	CASRATGTGAYEQYF
TRBV18	12	TRBJ1-1	CASSPRTTEAFF
TRBV14	17	TRBJ1-6	CASSQVGFGSYNSPLHF
TRBV12-3/TRBV12-4	12	TRBJ2-3	CASSTGGNTQYF
TRBV7-2	14	TRBJ2-2	CASSPDGVGGELFF
TRBV9	13	TRBJ1-2	CASRARGSDGYTF
TRBV28	14	TRBJ2-1	CATLWGESGNEQFF
TRBV3-1	16	TRBJ2-3	CASTDARNSGGVTQYF
TRBV5-4	16	TRBJ2-3	CASSLRLSASTDTQYF
TRBV6-1	17	TRBJ2-7	CASIASWEPGGVREQYF